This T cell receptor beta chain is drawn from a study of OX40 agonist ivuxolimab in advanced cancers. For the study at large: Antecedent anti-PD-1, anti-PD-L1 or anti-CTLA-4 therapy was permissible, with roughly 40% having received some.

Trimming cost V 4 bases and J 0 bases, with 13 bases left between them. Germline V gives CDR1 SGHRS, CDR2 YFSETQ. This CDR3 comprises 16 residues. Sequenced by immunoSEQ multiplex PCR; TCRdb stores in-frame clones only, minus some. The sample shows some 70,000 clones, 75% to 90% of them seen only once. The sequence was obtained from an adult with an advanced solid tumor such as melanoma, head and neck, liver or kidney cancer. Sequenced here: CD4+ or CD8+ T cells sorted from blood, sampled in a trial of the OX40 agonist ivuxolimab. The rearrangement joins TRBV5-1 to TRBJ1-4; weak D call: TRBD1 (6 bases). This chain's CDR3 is CASSVGGAPTNEKLFF. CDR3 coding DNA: TGCGCCAGCAGCGTGGGGGGGGCTCCAACTAATGAAAAACTGTTTTTT.